This T cell receptor beta chain emerged from a study of T cell responses to AZD1222 COVID-19 vaccine. Notes on this clone: What it recognizes is unknown.

V was pared by 4 bases and J by 2 bases, with 4 bases of the junction left unmatched. The CDR3 length is 15 residues. Looked up from germline, CDR1 is SGHNT and CDR2 is YENEEA. Study-wide points: With two AZD1222 doses given, Spike-specific TCR breadth and depth both rose. There were repertoire samples only from the period after the peak T cell response.

Here immunoSEQ multiplex PCR was the method, and the copy in TCRdb shows in-frame clones only, minus some. The top ten hold around 4% of the sample, which has roughly 160,000 clones, 90% to 95% seen once. The clonotype originates from an adult in good health. J is TRBJ2-1 and V is TRBV11-3, with TRBD1 matching over 8 bases. The material sequenced was peripheral blood, taken on day 0 of MenACWY control vaccination. CDR3 DNA: TGTGCCAGCAGCTCGACAGGGGTAACCTACAATGAGCAGTTCTTC. Translated, it gives CASSSTGVTYNEQFF.